The source of this TCR beta chain is a study of Ad26.COV2.S vaccination and SARS-CoV-2 variants. Using immunoSEQ multiplex PCR, the repertoire was profiled, and TCRdb retains in-frame clones only, with some absent. The table has 450,000 to 550,000 clones, about nine tenths seen once. Treatment meaning: around 19 received Ad26.COV2.S at low or high dose, single or two shots; 5 received placebo; per-sample allocation not given. The investigators took samples on day 63 after the first vaccine or placebo injection. V lost 7 bases and J 7 bases, leaving 20 bases between the germline ends. The CDR3 is made up of 14 amino acids. Germline values: CDR1 MNHEY, CDR2 SVGAGI.

This receptor was obtained from a person between 18 and 60 years old who received the Ad26.COV2.S COVID-19 vaccine or a placebo. Specimen: peripheral blood, collected in a trial of Ad26.COV2.S vaccine versus placebo. The J gene is TRBJ2-7, the V gene TRBV6-5; D possibly corresponds to TRBD1 (6 bases). CDR3 nucleotide sequence: TGTGCCAGCATTCTGGGGACACGGACCGGGGAGCAGTACTTC. Encoded protein: CASILGTRTGEQYF.